These T cell receptor beta chains were read from a single sample in a study of blood T cell repertoires in COVID-19. Measured with immunoSEQ multiplex PCR; TCRdb has only the in-frame clones, and not every one. Of about 210,000 clones in the sample, around 86% were seen once. Material for sequencing was PBMCs or T cells enriched from blood (not recorded which). These receptors originate from a woman aged 40 to 49 with acute COVID-19. Each CDR3 is given with its conserved first and last residue. D genes are given only for firm matches.

j_gene	d_gene	v_gene	CDR3nt	CDR3aa
TRBJ1-5	NA	TRBV28	TGTGCCAGCAGTTTTTCCGAGCCCCAGCATTTT	CASSFSEPQHF
TRBJ1-3	NA	TRBV13	TGTGCCAGCAGCTCAGGAAAGGGGTCTGGGACCATATATTTT	CASSSGKGSGTIYF
TRBJ1-6	NA	TRBV2	TGTGCCAGCAGTCAAGGAGGGAGGACCCCTTCGAATTCACCCCTCCACTTT	CASSQGGRTPSNSPLHF
TRBJ1-2	TRBD1	TRBV28	TGTGCCAGTCTACAGGGGACCGGCTACACCTTC	CASLQGTGYTF
TRBJ2-6	TRBD1	TRBV5-1	TGCGCCAGCAGCTTGGCGAGATCACAGGGGGCTAGTGGGGCCAACGTCCTGACTTTC	CASSLARSQGASGANVLTF
TRBJ2-7	NA	TRBV6-2/TRBV6-3	TGTGCCAGCAGCCTCAGGGTTGAGCAGTACTTC	CASSLRVEQYF
TRBJ2-7	TRBD1	TRBV6-5	TGTGCCGGGGGACAGGGCTTAGAGCAGTACTTC	CAGGQGLEQYF
TRBJ1-4	NA	TRBV28	TGTGCCAGCAGTCCAACCGGGTCGGCCACTAATGAAAAACTGTTTTTT	CASSPTGSATNEKLFF
TRBJ2-7	NA	TRBV3-1/TRBV3-2	TGTGCCAGCAGCCAAGATTGGGGCGGATACGAGCAGTACTTC	CASSQDWGGYEQYF
TRBJ2-1	TRBD2	TRBV11-3	TGTGCCAGCAGCTTAGACCTCAGTAGCGGGAGACTCAATGAGCAGTTCTTC	CASSLDLSSGRLNEQFF
TRBJ2-7	TRBD1	TRBV28	TGTGCCAGCAGCTCCTCCGGGACAGGGCTCAAGAGGGAGCAGTACTTC	CASSSSGTGLKREQYF
TRBJ1-2	TRBD1	TRBV27	TGTGCCAGCAGTTTAAAGGGGGCAAGTAGCGATGGCTACACCTTC	CASSLKGASSDGYTF
TRBJ2-1	NA	TRBV19	TGTGCCAGTAGTATACGGGGCGGGGCCTCCTACAATGAGCAGTTCTTC	CASSIRGGASYNEQFF
TRBJ2-2	NA	TRBV15	TGTGCCACCAGCACCAGGGGCCGTCCCGGGGAGCTGTTTTTT	CATSTRGRPGELFF
TRBJ2-3	TRBD2	TRBV5-4	TGTGCCAGCAGGACCAGGACTAGCGGGAGCACAGATACGCAGTATTTT	CASRTRTSGSTDTQYF
TRBJ1-6	NA	TRBV28	TGTGCCAGCAGTTTGGGTGGGAGCGATAATTCACCCCTCCACTTT	CASSLGGSDNSPLHF
TRBJ1-2	TRBD1	TRBV28	TGTGCCTGCCATGTCGGACAGGGGGTGGTGGGCTACACCTTC	CACHVGQGVVGYTF
TRBJ2-3	NA	TRBV15	TGTGCCACCAGCACCCGACAGGTGCTGAATACGCAGTATTTT	CATSTRQVLNTQYF
TRBJ1-4	NA	TRBV3-1/TRBV3-2	TGTGCCAGCAGCCAATATGGGGGCACTAATGAAAAACTGTTTTTT	CASSQYGGTNEKLFF
TRBJ1-2	NA	TRBV7-9	TGTGCCAGCACCCCACGCGGGGGGGCGAACTATGGCTACACCTTC	CASTPRGGANYGYTF
TRBJ2-3	NA	TRBV14	TGTGCCAGCAGCCAAGATGAGACAGATACGCAGTATTTT	CASSQDETDTQYF
TRBJ2-5	TRBD1	TRBV5-6	TGTGCCAGCAGCAAAAACAGGGGTCAAGAGACCCAGTACTTC	CASSKNRGQETQYF
TRBJ2-5	NA	TRBV7-9	TGTGCCAGCAGCCCTACTAGCTCCGACCCAAAAGAGACCCAGTACTTC	CASSPTSSDPKETQYF
TRBJ2-2	TRBD1	TRBV11-2	TGTGCCAGCAGCCTACGGACAGGGAACACCGGGGAGCTGTTTTTT	CASSLRTGNTGELFF